A single sample gave rise to the 21 T cell receptor beta chains below, sequenced in a study of cytomegalovirus exposure and HLA in healthy donors (dated by TCRdb to 2015 to 2018). The library was prepared using the immunoSEQ multiplex PCR assay. TCRdb mirrors the immuneACCESS table, restricted to in-frame sequences. Some clones are absent from its copies; in checked studies, under half trace to an unresolved V gene, and the reason for the others is unknown. The sample table records about 73,000 clones; around 90% of these occur just once. In total, the top ten clones hold 3.8% of the sample. Sequences were obtained from PBMCs. The receptor source for this set is a woman between 18 and 29 years old in good health and CMV-seropositive.

The chain has TRBV10-3 and TRBJ1-2; unclear D gene. This CDR3 spans 15 amino acids. Germline V gives CDR1 ENHRY, CDR2 SYGVKD. Trimming took off 4 bases at V and 0 bases at J, with 12 bases between the two ends. The CDR3 bases are TGTGCCATCAGTGCAACAAGTGAGGCTAACTATGGCTACACCTTC. Translating it yields CAISATSEANYGYTF.

The gene calls are TRBV7-9 and TRBJ2-3, with TRBD1 matching 7 bases. The germline CDR1 and CDR2 sequences are SEHNR and FQNEAQ (reference sequence). J lost 7 bases, V lost 4 bases, and 5 bases had no gene match. The CDR3 spans 13 residues. CDR3 sequence (DNA): TGTGCCAGCAGCTCGGGACAGAGGAATACGCAGTATTTT. Its translation: CASSSGQRNTQYF.

The chain employs TRBV27 and TRBJ2-1; 10 nucleotides match TRBD2. J gave up 8 bases and V 8 bases, and 12 bases lay outside the gene matches. The CDR3 totals 15 residues. Per germline, CDR1 MNHEY and CDR2 SMNVEV (reference sequence). The CDR3 sequence is CASRFTSGVNHEQFF. In DNA form, the CDR3 reads TGTGCCAGCCGCTTCACTAGCGGGGTAAATCATGAGCAGTTCTTC.

The rearrangement joins TRBV7-6 to TRBJ2-1; TRBD2 aligns across 15 bases. The germline CDR1 and CDR2 sequences are SGHVS and FNYEAQ. V was clipped by 5 bases and J by 7 bases; unmatched bases: 15. This CDR3 has 19 amino acids. The CDR3 protein is CASSLPGLAGGLITNEQFF. Written as DNA, the CDR3 is TGTGCCAGCAGCCTACCGGGACTAGCGGGAGGTTTAATCACGAATGAGCAGTTCTTC.

This chain links TRBV5-1 with TRBJ2-6, with 7 bases lining up with TRBD1. V lost 4 bases to trimming and J lost 0 bases; unmatched junction nucleotides: 4. The CDR3 is 16 amino acids. Germline loops: CDR1 SGHRS, CDR2 YFSETQ. This chain's CDR3 is CASSREGASGANVLTF. The CDR3, as DNA: TGCGCCAGCAGCCGAGAGGGGGCCTCTGGGGCCAACGTCCTGACTTTC.

The J gene is TRBJ1-1, the V gene TRBV14, with 9 bases fitting TRBD1. The CDR3 loop spans 12 amino acids. CDR1 and CDR2 (germline): SGHDN, FVKESK. Trimming took 4 bases from V and 8 from J; bases not matched to a gene: 2. CDR3 sequence (DNA): TGTGCCAGCAGCCTCGGGACAGGGGAAGCTTTCTTT. It is translated as CASSLGTGEAFF.

The chain recombines TRBV7-9 with TRBJ2-7; 7 bases line up with TRBD2. Germline assignment: CDR1 SEHNR and CDR2 FQNEAQ (reference sequence). V trimming: 6 bases; J trimming: 5 bases; junction bases outside the gene matches: 10. The CDR3 is made up of 14 amino acids. For the CDR3, the DNA is TGTGCCAGCAGTAACCGTGGCGGGAGTAACGAGCAGTACTTC. Its translation: CASSNRGGSNEQYF. The complete variable domain, with remaining parts taken from reference TRBV7-9 and TRBJ2-7, reads DTGVSQNPRHKITKRGQNVTFRCDPISEHNRLYWYRQTLGQGPEFLTYFQNEAQLEKSRLLSDRFSAERPKGSFSTLEIQRTEQGDSAMYLCASSNRGGSNEQYFGPGTRLTVT.

The chain carries TRBV6-6 and TRBJ1-4, with a weak D call TRBD1 (5 bases). Germline-derived CDR1 and CDR2 are MNHNY and SVGAGI (reference sequence). Trimming removed 4 bases from V and 8 bases from J, with 8 bases in between. The CDR3 consists of 12 residues. The DNA for the CDR3 is TGTGCCAGCAGTTTGGACAAAGAAAAACTGTTTTTT. Its protein is CASSLDKEKLFF.

This chain links TRBV19 with TRBJ2-6; possible D gene TRBD1, 5 bases. CDR1 LNHDA and CDR2 SQIVND come from the germline V gene (reference sequence). V lost 8 bases and J 1 base, leaving 15 bases between the germline ends. CDR3 length equals 16 residues. CDR3 protein: CASGPQAISGANVLTF. The CDR3 DNA is TGTGCCAGTGGTCCACAGGCTATTTCTGGGGCCAACGTCCTGACTTTC.

V gene TRBV21-1 combines with J gene TRBJ1-1. TRBV21-1 is classified as a pseudogene. The CDR3 length is 20 residues. The CDR3 coding sequence is TGTGCCAGCAGCAAAAAAGCGTGGGTCGTGGGACTTGACGAGAACACTGAAGCTTTCTTT. It yields the protein CASSKKAWVVGLDENTEAFF.

The gene calls are TRBV7-8 and TRBJ1-1; D might be TRBD1 (6 bases). Germline V gene lookup returns CDR1 SGHVS and CDR2 FQNEAQ. Trimming removed 5 bases from V and 4 bases from J, with 14 bases in between. The CDR3 runs 14 residues. The CDR3 reads CASSRWGGGTEAFF. For the CDR3, the DNA is TGTGCCAGCAGCCGCTGGGGGGGCGGCACTGAAGCTTTCTTT.

The chain links TRBV19 to TRBJ2-1; D perhaps matches TRBD1 (5 bases). V shed 4 bases and J shed 4 bases, with 8 bases lying between them. Germline lookup yields CDR1 LNHDA and CDR2 SQIVND (reference sequence). The CDR3 has 13 amino acids. The CDR3 loop reads CASSRDRYNEQFF. The CDR3 DNA is TGTGCCAGTAGTAGAGACAGATACAATGAGCAGTTCTTC.

The rearrangement links TRBV7-9 to TRBJ2-1; maybe TRBD2 (7 bases). From germline, CDR1 is SEHNR and CDR2 FQNEAQ (reference sequence). CDR3 length: 15 residues. V was shortened by 2 bases and J by 2 bases, with 10 bases between the two germline ends. In DNA form, the CDR3 reads TGTGCCAGCAGCTTACGGGGGGCGGCCTACAATGAGCAGTTCTTC. Translated: CASSLRGAAYNEQFF.

This clone has a single count. This sequence joins TRBV9 and TRBJ1-2; tentatively, D is TRBD1 (6 bases). V was trimmed by 3 bases and J by 4 bases, leaving 22 bases between them. Germline CDR1 is SGDLS and CDR2 is YYNGEE. There are 17 residues in the CDR3. CDR3 coding DNA: TGTGCCAGCAGCGCCCCCGCTCGGGACACACACTTCTATGGCTACACCTTC. As protein: CASSAPARDTHFYGYTF.

This clone was observed a handful of times. The V and J genes are TRBV10-3 and TRBJ1-5, with 7 bases lining up with TRBD1. Germline V lookup: CDR1 ENHRY, CDR2 SYGVKD. Trimming removed 3 bases from V and 6 bases from J; junction bases left unmatched: 5. This CDR3 spans 14 amino acids. CDR3 region: CAISDPTGSQPQHF. The CDR3 coding sequence is TGTGCCATCAGTGATCCGACAGGGTCTCAGCCCCAGCATTTT.

This clone came up a few times. V is TRBV19 and J is TRBJ2-7; a possible D gene is TRBD1 (6 bases). From germline, CDR1 is LNHDA and CDR2 SQIVND (reference sequence). The CDR3 is made up of 14 amino acids. V lost 5 bases and J lost 0, with 11 bases in between. The CDR3 coding sequence is TGTGCCAGTAGTCCGAGGACAGTCTCCTACGAGCAGTACTTC. Its protein product is CASSPRTVSYEQYF.

The chain links TRBV4-3 to TRBJ2-7; possibly TRBD2 for D (6 bases). V was trimmed by 0 bases and J by 2 bases, leaving 29 bases between them. Germline V gene data show CDR1 as LGHNA and CDR2 as YSLEER. The CDR3 totals 21 residues. In nucleotides, the CDR3 is TGCGCCAGCAGCCAAGAAGTATTAGCCGGGGGTAGCACAATCAACACCTACGAGCAGTACTTC. This gives the protein CASSQEVLAGGSTINTYEQYF.

This clone was picked up a small number of times. The chain links TRBV9 to TRBJ2-1; D gene unclear. V was shortened by 4 bases and J by 3 bases, with 14 bases between the two germline ends. Germline CDR1 reads SGDLS; CDR2 reads YYNGEE. The CDR3 consists of 15 residues. CDR3 sequence: CASSQSGSGYNEQFF. In DNA, the CDR3 is TGTGCCAGCAGCCAATCCGGGTCGGGCTACAATGAGCAGTTCTTC.

This chain links TRBV2 with TRBJ1-2, with a weak D call TRBD1 (5 bases). V shed 6 bases and J shed 8 bases, with 22 bases lying between them. The CDR3 has 15 residues. CDR1 is SNHLY and CDR2 is FYNNEI in the germline V gene. CDR3 coding DNA: TGTGCCAGCAGCGGCGCGGGACTTCCTCTTCAAGGCTACACCTTC. Protein sequence: CASSGAGLPLQGYTF.

The CDR3 spells CASGLGQPAYNEQFF. CDR3 coding DNA: TGTGCTAGTGGTTTGGGACAGCCCGCCTACAATGAGCAGTTCTTC. The chain carries TRBV12-5 and TRBJ2-1; tentatively, D is TRBD1 (5 bases). This CDR3 spans 15 amino acids. Germline V CDR1 and CDR2: LGHNT, FRNRAP. V shed 1 base and J shed 2 bases, with 9 bases lying between them.

DNA of the CDR3: TGTGCCAGCAGTTTCACCGGTCAGCCCCAGCATTTT. Protein sequence: CASSFTGQPQHF. The V gene is TRBV27, the J gene TRBJ1-5, with D unresolved. Trimming removed 3 bases at V and 6 bases at J, with 6 bases between. The germline V gene encodes CDR1 MNHEY and CDR2 SMNVEV (reference sequence). The CDR3 loop spans 12 amino acids.